This T cell receptor beta chain appears in the sequencing data of a study of blood T cells in healthy people across ages. General study findings and limits: Investigators treated diversity estimates from one million T cells as underestimates. Bulk PBMC profiling left naive and antigen-experienced comparisons inconclusive. Higher diversity and more naive CD4+ cells were features of long-lived donors, compared to aged donors.

A second PCR, run for about 7 to 11 cycles, used a sample-barcoded 5' primer plus a J-beta primer mix. Every cDNA molecule carried a tag from a template-switch adaptor bearing 12 random nucleotides. A single record per CDR3 protein comes from TCRdb applying MiXCR to the 5' RACE reads. The sample has about 730,000 distinct CDR3 sequences, about 40% seen once. Germline CDR1 ENHRY, CDR2 SYGVKD. V lost 6 bases to trimming and J lost 3 bases; unmatched junction nucleotides: 2. The length of the CDR3 is 13 residues. As for this clonotype: Its antigen is currently unknown.

Material: blood. This rearrangement joins TRBV10-3 to TRBJ2-7; 10 bases are a match to TRBD2. The receptor's source is a woman aged 60-75 years in good health. The CDR3 DNA sequence: TGTGCCATCAGATGGACTAGCGGCTACGAGCAGTACTTC. Translating it yields CAIRWTSGYEQYF.